This TCR beta chain was sequenced for a study of Ad26.COV2.S vaccination and SARS-CoV-2 variants (dated by TCRdb to about 2021). Describing the broader study: Donors in the vaccine arm were drawn from COV1001, a multicentre, randomized, double-blind, placebo-controlled phase I-IIa trial testing Ad26.COV2.S in healthy adults. Ad26.COV2.S was given intramuscularly at 5x10^10 or 1x10^11 viral particles, as a single shot or as two shots 56 days apart. The TCR-sequenced set comprised about 32 samples: around 20 Ad26.COV2.S vaccine recipients, 5 placebo recipients and 8 SARS-CoV-2 convalescent individuals. Sequencing of the TCRbeta repertoire served to evaluate the specificity and breadth of SARS-CoV-2-reactive T cell receptors following Ad26.COV2.S vaccination. Participants in the trial were split at random into five groups of five each, receiving low-dose or high-dose Ad26.COV2.S once or twice, or else placebo on both occasions. Blinding of investigators to trial group allocation was maintained during experiments and outcome assessment.

According to the study, the label for this sample's treatment or condition signals: roughly 18 received Ad26.COV2.S at low or high dose, single or two shots; several received placebo; per-sample allocation not given. For vaccine and placebo recipients, repertoires were sequenced using samples collected on day 63 after the first injection. In Cohort 1b, around 23 adults aged 18-55 years were enrolled at a single site in Boston, USA, between 29 July and 7 August 2020. As a vaccine, Ad26.COV2.S was a replication-incompetent adenovirus type 26 vector that expressed a prefusion-stabilized SARS-CoV-2 spike protein derived from the original Wuhan strain. The V and J ends are trimmed by 2 bases and 5 bases, leaving 7 bases between them. CDR1 MNHEY and CDR2 SVGEGT were looked up in the germline V gene. The cysteine opens and the phenylalanine closes a CDR3 of 13 amino acids. CDR3 DNA is the only sequence kept; it has 39 bases, read in frame from the first base.

Notes on this clone: What this receptor recognizes is not known. Base qualities are missing; no much larger clone stands one base away.

Study-wide findings and limitations: After vaccination, substantial breadth of spike-specific CD8+ and CD4+ T cell responses was reported. Ad26.COV2.S recipients had higher spike-specific TCR breadth than placebo recipients (P = 0.0014). The study was not powered to compare responses between vaccine doses or regimens. Comparable non-spike TCR breadth was observed between vaccine and placebo recipients, consistent with only spike being contained in the vaccine. The authors noted that the TCR breadth and depth analyses may have underestimated total T cell responses.

The immunoSEQ Assay was used to sequence TCRbeta CDR3 regions. After extraction, genomic DNA underwent amplification by bias-controlled multiplex PCR, followed by high-throughput sequencing. Regarding the original processing steps: To quantify the absolute abundance of every unique TCRbeta CDR3 region, sequences were collapsed and filtered. T cell fraction was estimated by normalizing TCRbeta template counts to usable DNA, which was measured by amplifying reference genes present in all nucleated cells. Repertoire TCRs were annotated as SARS-CoV-2-specific by exact matching of V gene, CDR3 amino acid sequence and J gene to a known reactive TCR set. The reference SARS-CoV-2 TCR set came from MIRA and was filtered for enrichment in COVID-19-positive ImmuneCODE repertoires, removing public or cross-reactive TCRs. Based on the MIRA antigens, annotated TCRs were further analysed at the level of specific ORF or position within ORF. Depth was the summed frequency of annotated unique rearrangements, while breadth was defined as annotated unique rearrangements over total unique productive rearrangements. Group comparisons of TCR breadth used two-sided Wilcoxon rank-sum tests. Entries here come from immuneACCESS through TCRdb and include only in-frame sequences with V and J called. Some clones fail to appear in such tables; in the studies checked, an unresolved V gene covers under half of the shortfall, and the cause of the remainder is unknown. V, J and clone size derive from that table, while D and trimming were established from the DNA sequence. The sample table shows over 450,000 clones, and 70% to 90% are seen once. The top ten constitute 1.7% of the sample.

The chain couples TRBV6-2 or TRBV6-3 to TRBJ2-1; the D gene is not confidently resolved. The sample here was peripheral blood, taken in a trial of Ad26.COV2.S vaccine versus placebo. The sequence derives from a person between 18 and 60 years old who received the Ad26.COV2.S COVID-19 vaccine or a placebo. CDR3 reads: CASSYGRDNEQFF. The bases read TGTGCCAGCAGTTACGGACGGGACAATGAGCAGTTCTTC.